This T cell receptor beta chain was obtained from a study of T cell repertoires in cytomegalovirus infection. Study summary: A matching HLA type, together with CMV infection, was signaled by public TCR beta signatures. Overall study findings and caveats: CMV-specific TCR beta clonotypes restricted by HLA-C dominated the ex vivo response.

This clonotype has a count of ten or more. The antigen is undetermined. The CDR3 length is 14 residues. CDR1 is MDHEN, CDR2 SYDVKM, per germline. Trimming took 3 bases from V and 2 from J, leaving 11 bases between them. In TCRdb, the reads were re-called with MiXCR into one record per CDR3 protein. Of over 100,000 distinct CDR3 sequences listed, about 30% are singletons. This chain joins TRBV28 and TRBJ2-7, with a tentative D call TRBD1 (6 bases). The specimen comprised CD8+ T cells from cultured PBMCs, sampled from culture after CMV antigen stimulation. The receptor's source is a human donor in good health (CMV status not recorded). Some clones in this sample may be carry-over from other donors' samples. CDR3 in amino acids: CASSFQGPTYEQYF. CDR3 nucleotide sequence: TGTGCCAGCAGTTTTCAGGGGCCCACCTACGAGCAGTACTTC. The complete variable domain, with remaining parts taken from reference TRBV28 and TRBJ2-7, reads DVKVTQSSRYLVKRTGEKVFLECVQDMDHENMFWYRQDPGLGLRLIYFSYDVKMKEKGDIPEGYSVSREKKERFSLILESASTNQTSMYLCASSFQGPTYEQYFGPGTRLTVT.